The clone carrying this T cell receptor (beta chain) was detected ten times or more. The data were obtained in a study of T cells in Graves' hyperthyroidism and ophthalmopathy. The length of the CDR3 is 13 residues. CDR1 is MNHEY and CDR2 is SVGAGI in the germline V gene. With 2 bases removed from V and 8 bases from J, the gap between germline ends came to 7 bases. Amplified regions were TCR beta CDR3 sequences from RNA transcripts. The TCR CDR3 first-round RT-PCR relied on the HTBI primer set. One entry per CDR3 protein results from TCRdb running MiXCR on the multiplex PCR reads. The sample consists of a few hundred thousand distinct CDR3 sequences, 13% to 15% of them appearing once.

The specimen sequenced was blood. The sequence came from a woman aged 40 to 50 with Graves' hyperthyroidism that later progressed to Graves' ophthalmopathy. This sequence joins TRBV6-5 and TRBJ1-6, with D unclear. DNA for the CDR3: TGTGCCAGCAGTTACGGGGAGGATTCACCCCTCCACTTT. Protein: CASSYGEDSPLHF.